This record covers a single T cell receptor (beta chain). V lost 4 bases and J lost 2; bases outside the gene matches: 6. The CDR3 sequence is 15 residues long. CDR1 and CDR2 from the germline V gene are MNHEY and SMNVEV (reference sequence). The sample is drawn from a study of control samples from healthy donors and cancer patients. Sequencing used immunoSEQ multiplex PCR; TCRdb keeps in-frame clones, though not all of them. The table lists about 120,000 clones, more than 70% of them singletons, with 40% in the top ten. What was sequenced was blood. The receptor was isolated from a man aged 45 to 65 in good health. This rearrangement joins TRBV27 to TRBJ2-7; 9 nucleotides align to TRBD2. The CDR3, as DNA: TGTGCCAGCAGTTCCCCATCTAGCGGGGCCTACGAGCAGTACTTC. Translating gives CASSSPSSGAYEQYF.